This TCR beta chain is from a study of T cell responses to AZD1222 COVID-19 vaccine. Study-level points and caveats: The peak T cell response came first, and repertoires were sampled only after it. Possibly, clonal diversity was underestimated; donors were largely white British and included more females. Across the whole spike, CD4 TCRs peaked at regions 160-218 and 743-854.

A word on this clone: Antigen unknown.

The CDR3 extends over 14 amino acids. In germline, CDR1 is MNHEY, CDR2 SMNVEV (reference sequence). The V end lost 6 bases, the J end lost 4 bases, and 15 bases lay between the germline ends. Repertoires were generated with immunoSEQ multiplex PCR, while TCRdb's copy carries only in-frame clones and drops some. This sample yields 150,000 to 160,000 clones, of which 90% are seen a single time; over 1.5% belongs to the top ten. This TCR derives from an adult in good health. The sample in question was peripheral blood, obtained on day 0 of AZD1222 vaccination. The chain couples TRBV27 to TRBJ1-1, with no clear D. The CDR3 bases are TGTGCCAGCAGGAAAACTCAGGCAACCACTGAAGCTTTCTTT. This codes for CASRKTQATTEAFF.